The rows below give T cell receptor beta chains drawn from one sample of a study of immune evolution from preneoplasia to lung adenocarcinoma. The method was immunoSEQ multiplex PCR; TCRdb's version includes in-frame clones alone and lacks a portion of them. The table has 7,500 to 10,000 clones, about four fifths seen once. Sequencing input: FFPE lung adenocarcinoma in situ tissue. The source is an elderly person with lung adenocarcinoma. Both conserved end residues are part of each CDR3. A D gene is named only where the DNA matches it firmly. The listing skips clone size in some rows; elsewhere it reads once, few, many or a size class.

D gene	J gene	clone size	V gene	CDR3 protein	CDR3 DNA
.	TRBJ2-7	.	TRBV25-1	CASSGSGADSYEQYF	TGTGCCAGCAGTGGTTCGGGGGCCGACTCGTACGAGCAGTACTTC
TRBD1	TRBJ1-4	.	TRBV18	CASSLSAGGGVGEKLFF	TGTGCCAGCTCACTTTCTGCAGGGGGCGGCGTGGGTGAAAAACTGTTTTTT
.	TRBJ1-1	.	TRBV6-5	CASSPERVSTEAFF	TGTGCCAGCAGCCCGGAGAGGGTATCCACTGAAGCTTTCTTT
.	TRBJ2-6	few	TRBV7-2	CASLASGTTASAGANVLTF	TGTGCCAGCCTTGCGTCCGGGACAACGGCCTCGGCTGGGGCCAACGTCCTGACTTTC
.	TRBJ2-7	.	TRBV21-1	CASSKARQRQLPPYSYEQYF	TGTGCCAGCAGCAAAGCAAGACAGAGGCAACTGCCCCCATACTCCTACGAGCAGTACTTC
TRBD2	TRBJ2-1	.	TRBV7-9	CASSFGTSGGPYNEQFF	TGTGCCAGCAGCTTCGGGACTAGCGGGGGGCCTTACAATGAGCAGTTCTTC
.	TRBJ2-7	.	TRBV10-1	CASSIFGLSSYEQYF	TGCGCCAGCAGCATTTTCGGACTTTCTTCGTACGAGCAGTACTTC
.	TRBJ1-2	.	TRBV4-3	CASSQEWGNYGYTF	TGCGCCAGCAGCCAAGAATGGGGTAACTATGGCTACACCTTC
.	TRBJ2-7	few	TRBV9	CASSVEGLPFYEQYF	TGTGCCAGCAGCGTAGAAGGACTACCGTTCTACGAGCAGTACTTC
.	TRBJ1-1	.	TRBV2	CASRALNTEAFF	TGTGCCAGTAGGGCCTTGAACACTGAAGCTTTCTTT